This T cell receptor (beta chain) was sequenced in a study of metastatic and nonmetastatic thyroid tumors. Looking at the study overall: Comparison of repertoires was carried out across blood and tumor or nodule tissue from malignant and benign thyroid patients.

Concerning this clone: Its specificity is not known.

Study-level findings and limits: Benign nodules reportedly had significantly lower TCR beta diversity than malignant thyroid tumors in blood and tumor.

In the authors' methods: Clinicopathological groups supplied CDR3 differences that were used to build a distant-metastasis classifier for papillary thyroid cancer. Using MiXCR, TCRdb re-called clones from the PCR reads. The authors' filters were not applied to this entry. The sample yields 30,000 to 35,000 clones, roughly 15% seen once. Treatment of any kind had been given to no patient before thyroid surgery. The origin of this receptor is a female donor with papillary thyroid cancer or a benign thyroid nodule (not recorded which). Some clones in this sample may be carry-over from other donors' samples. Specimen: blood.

The CDR3 reads CSAREGRTSGNTIYF. DNA for the CDR3: TGCAGTGCTAGAGAGGGGCGGACCTCTGGAAACACCATATATTTT. The rearrangement uses TRBV20-1 and TRBJ1-3, with TRBD1 as a possible D gene (5 bases). Germline assignment: CDR1 DFQATT and CDR2 SNEGSKA (reference sequence). The CDR3 is made up of 15 amino acids. Trimming cost V 0 bases and J 0 bases, with 9 bases left between them.